This T cell receptor (beta chain) was captured by sequencing in a study of T cell changes during pregnancy in multiple sclerosis. The ends were cut back, 5 bases at V and 1 base at J, with 13 bases in the middle. CDR1 and CDR2 from the germline V gene are SGHAT and FQDESV (reference sequence). CDR3 length: 15 amino acids. The table came from immunoSEQ multiplex PCR; TCRdb's copy has only in-frame clones and leaves some out. The data contain about 42,000 clones, around 92% of them singletons. This chain links TRBV11-1 with TRBJ2-3; D is uncertain. The specimen comprised CD4+ T cells from peripheral blood mononuclear cells, sampled after pregnancy. The origin of this receptor is a female donor in good health, enrolled as a control in a pregnancy study. CDR3 bases: TGTGCCAGCAGCCGCTTTCCACTCGGCACAGATACGCAGTATTTT. Translated, it gives CASSRFPLGTDTQYF.